This T cell receptor beta chain was documented in a study of identical twins. Study-wide results and caveats: Insertions ran lower in abundant cord blood beta clonotypes, though not in memory repertoires. Twins' surplus sharing was weaker for beta out-of-frame sequences.

As for this clonotype: The antigen is not known.

Template switching created a universal primer site, and the cDNA included unique molecular identifiers. MiXCR, applied by TCRdb to the 5' RACE reads, yields one record per CDR3 protein. The data show 550,000 to 700,000 distinct CDR3 sequences, over 8.5% seen once. This CDR3 has 12 amino acids. Trimming pared 6 bases from V and 5 bases from J, leaving 7 bases between. The germline gives CDR1 SNHLY, CDR2 FYNNEI. This sample was also put to use in a study of yellow fever vaccine responses in identical twins. That report adds: Vaccine T cell responses of twins reportedly seemed partly convergent and partly personalized.

The sequenced material came from PBMCs. The chain employs TRBV2 and TRBJ2-2; the D is unclear. The source of this sequence is a woman aged 18-29 years in good health. In DNA, the CDR3 is TGTGCCAGCAGGGACGGTACCGGGGAGCTGTTTTTT. Its protein is CASRDGTGELFF. The full variable domain, in which reference TRBV2 and TRBJ2-2 provide the parts outside the CDR3, is EPEVTQTPSHQVTQMGQEVILRCVPISNHLYFYWYRQILGQKVEFLVSFYNNEISEKSEIFDDQFSVERPDGSNFTLKIRSTKLEDSAMYFCASRDGTGELFFGEGSRLTVL.